Following are 18 T cell receptor beta chains from one sample sequenced in a study of blood T cell repertoires in COVID-19. Produced via immunoSEQ multiplex PCR; TCRdb's table is partial and in-frame only. The repertoire holds some 200,000 clones, with around four fifths as singletons. Source material: peripheral blood. These receptors all come from a woman in her 70s with COVID-19, enrolled during active disease.

DNA of the CDR3: TGTGCCAGCAGTGGGACAGGGGCGGTGCAGTACGTC. Translation: CASSGTGAVQYV. The V call is TRBV12-3 or TRBV12-4, the J call TRBJ2-7; 10 nucleotides agree with TRBD1. V shed 5 bases and J 9 bases; nucleotides not matched to a gene: 4. CDR3 length equals 12 residues.

The gene calls are TRBV9 and TRBJ1-3; D remains ambiguous. The CDR3 runs 16 residues. Germline assignment: CDR1 SGDLS and CDR2 YYNGEE. Trimming removed 3 bases at V and 0 bases at J, with 13 bases between. CDR3 loop: CASSAQRGSSGNTIYF. CDR3 bases: TGTGCCAGCAGCGCCCAGCGAGGGAGCTCTGGAAACACCATATATTTT. Using reference TRBV9 and TRBJ1-3 for the parts outside the CDR3, the full variable domain is DSGVTQTPKHLITATGQRVTLRCSPRSGDLSVYWYQQSLDQGLQFLIQYYNGEERAKGNILERFSAQQFPDLHSELNLSSLELGDSALYFCASSAQRGSSGNTIYFGEGSWLTVV.

This chain uses TRBV6-1 with TRBJ1-2, with D possibly being TRBD1 (6 bases). The CDR3 runs 15 residues. Per germline, CDR1 MNHNS and CDR2 SASEGT. Trimming stripped 2 bases from V and 4 bases from J, with 14 bases between. CDR3: CASSEPGQGTYGYTF. The CDR3 DNA reads TGTGCCAGCAGTGAACCTGGTCAGGGGACCTATGGCTACACCTTC.

V and J are TRBV18 and TRBJ1-2; TRBD1 is a possible D gene (6 bases). The CDR3 runs 16 residues. V lost 2 bases and J 4 bases, leaving 17 bases between the germline ends. Germline lookup yields CDR1 KGHSH and CDR2 LQKENI. The CDR3 sequence: CASSPSRQDRGYGYTF. The CDR3 DNA reads as TGTGCCAGCTCACCATCGAGACAGGATCGGGGCTATGGCTACACCTTC.

This clone has only one observation. The chain joins TRBV28 to TRBJ1-1, with unresolved D. The CDR3 runs 14 residues. V lost 7 bases and J lost 3, with 15 bases in between. CDR1 and CDR2 (germline): MDHEN, SYDVKM. Written as DNA, the CDR3 is TGTGCCAGCACACCGTCGGGGTTGTACACTGAAGCTTTCTTT. Protein: CASTPSGLYTEAFF.

This chain connects TRBV28 to TRBJ2-2; TRBD2 aligns across 9 bases. The CDR3 totals 15 residues. In germline, CDR1 is MDHEN, CDR2 SYDVKM. V was clipped by 5 bases and J by 13 bases; unmatched bases: 14. In DNA form, the CDR3 reads TGTGCCAGCAGTCTCCCCTTGGGAGCGGGAGGCGTGCTGTTTTTT. It translates to CASSLPLGAGGVLFF.

The rearrangement links TRBV7-9 to TRBJ1-1; D remains unclear. The V gene's germline CDR1 is SEHNR and CDR2 FQNEAQ (reference sequence). The V end was cut by 3 bases, the J end by 0 bases, with 11 bases between. This CDR3 is 15 amino acids long. CDR3 coding DNA: TGTGCCAGCAGCTTGGTAGAGCTTATGAACACTGAAGCTTTCTTT. The encoded protein is CASSLVELMNTEAFF.

The rearrangement uses TRBV14 and TRBJ1-2; 9 nucleotides line up with TRBD1. Germline assignment: CDR1 SGHDN and CDR2 FVKESK. Losses at the gene ends were 3 bases for V and 8 bases for J; bases not matched to a gene: 7. The CDR3 runs 14 residues. The CDR3 here is CASSHNRGREGYTF. DNA for the CDR3: TGTGCCAGCAGCCATAACAGGGGGCGCGAGGGCTACACCTTC.

The chain employs TRBV6-6 and TRBJ2-7, with 8 bases that match TRBD2. Trimming removed 4 bases from V and 2 bases from J; junction bases left unmatched: 1. This CDR3 contains 13 residues. Germline V CDR1 and CDR2: MNHNY, SVGAGI (reference sequence). The CDR3 reads CASSSSGPYEQYV. The CDR3 region has the DNA TGTGCCAGCAGTTCTAGCGGGCCCTACGAGCAGTACGTC.

This sequence joins TRBV7-8 and TRBJ1-3, with unresolved D. This CDR3 is 13 amino acids long. The germline V gene has CDR1 SGHVS and CDR2 FQNEAQ. V was trimmed by 2 bases and J by 8 bases, leaving 10 bases between them. In DNA, the CDR3 is TGTGCCAGCAGCTTACAGGAACCAGACACCATATATTTT. Translated: CASSLQEPDTIYF. Variable domain in full (rest from reference TRBV7-8 and TRBJ1-3): GAGVSQSPRYKVAKRGQDVALRCDPISGHVSLFWYQQALGQGPEFLTYFQNEAQLDKSGLPSDRFFAERPEGSVSTLKIQRTQQEDSAVYLCASSLQEPDTIYFGEGSWLTVV.

The genes are TRBV9 and TRBJ2-1; the D gene is possibly TRBD2 (5 bases). The V and J ends lost 1 base and 6 bases respectively, with 8 bases between them. Per the germline V gene, CDR1 is SGDLS and CDR2 is YYNGEE. The CDR3 runs 13 residues. In DNA, the CDR3 is TGTGCCAGCAGCGTACCCACTAGCAATGAGCAGTTCTTC. As protein: CASSVPTSNEQFF. The whole variable domain, filled in from reference TRBV9 and TRBJ2-1, reads DSGVTQTPKHLITATGQRVTLRCSPRSGDLSVYWYQQSLDQGLQFLIQYYNGEERAKGNILERFSAQQFPDLHSELNLSSLELGDSALYFCASSVPTSNEQFFGPGTRLTVL.

The V and J genes are TRBV24-1 and TRBJ1-1; no firm D call. The CDR3 consists of 13 residues. V was cut by 2 bases and J by 1 base, with 4 bases left in between. The germline CDR1 and CDR2 sequences are KGHDR and SFDVKD. For the CDR3, the DNA is TGTGCCACCAGTGATTCTCGGAACACTGAAGCTTTCTTT. Amino acids: CATSDSRNTEAFF.

The gene calls are TRBV9 and TRBJ2-2; possible D gene TRBD1, 6 bases. The CDR3 runs 15 residues. Per the germline V gene, CDR1 is SGDLS and CDR2 is YYNGEE. Between the trimmed V and J ends, which lost 4 bases and 1 base, there was a span of 11 bases. The CDR3 here is CASSPQGLNTGELFF. The CDR3 DNA reads TGTGCCAGCAGCCCCCAGGGGCTGAACACCGGGGAGCTGTTTTTT.

The J gene is TRBJ2-2, the V gene TRBV2; D is perhaps TRBD2 (5 bases). The V and J ends lost 3 bases and 5 bases respectively, with 16 bases between them. CDR1 and CDR2 (germline): SNHLY, FYNNEI. The CDR3 runs to 16 residues. The CDR3 spells CASSDEQAPGTGELFF. The CDR3 region has the DNA TGTGCCAGCAGTGATGAGCAGGCCCCGGGGACCGGGGAGCTGTTTTTT.

The gene calls are TRBV28 and TRBJ1-1; possible D gene TRBD1, 5 bases. CDR1 and CDR2 from the germline V gene are MDHEN and SYDVKM. Trimming stripped 5 bases from V and 3 bases from J, with 16 bases between. The CDR3 is made up of 15 amino acids. DNA for the CDR3: TGTGCCAGCAGTCGTCGCAGGGTAGGATACACTGAAGCTTTCTTT. It encodes CASSRRRVGYTEAFF.

The chain recombines TRBV6-6 with TRBJ2-1, with D perhaps TRBD2 (5 bases). This CDR3 spans 14 amino acids. CDR1 and CDR2 from the germline V gene are MNHNY and SVGAGI (reference sequence). Between the trimmed V and J ends, which lost 1 base and 5 bases, there was a span of 9 bases. The CDR3: CASSYYTADNEQFF. The CDR3 region has the DNA TGTGCCAGCAGTTACTACACAGCGGACAATGAGCAGTTCTTC.

The V and J genes are TRBV3-1 (or the pseudogene TRBV3-2) and TRBJ1-6, with 8 nucleotides matching TRBD1. The CDR3 has 15 amino acids. Germline lookup yields CDR1 LGHDT and CDR2 YNNKEL (reference sequence). Unmatched junction bases numbered 3, after V lost 1 base and J lost 7 bases. The CDR3 reads CASSQVRGRNSPLHF. CDR3 bases: TGTGCCAGCAGCCAAGTCAGGGGGCGGAATTCACCCCTCCACTTT.

This clone turned up a few times. The rearrangement joins TRBV27 to TRBJ2-1, with D unresolved. The CDR3 loop spans 11 amino acids. Germline V gene sequence: CDR1 MNHEY, CDR2 SMNVEV (reference sequence). Trimming shortened V by 3 bases and J by 9 bases, and 6 bases separated the two germline ends. CDR3 nucleotide sequence: TGTGCCAGCAGTTTCGGTGTTGAGCAGTTCTTC. Its protein is CASSFGVEQFF.